These T cell receptor beta chains were read from a single sample in a study of molecular identifiers for immune sequencing clone quantification. TCRdb redid the calling of the PCR reads with MiXCR, one entry per CDR3 protein. The sample shows 60,000 to 80,000 distinct CDR3 sequences, less than 20% of them seen only once. The sequenced sample consisted of naive CD8+ T cells from blood, with Jurkat cell RNA spiked in. The receptors originated from a human donor in good health. Some libraries in this study had Jurkat cell RNA spiked in. Both conserved end residues are trimmed from each CDR3. Clone size is not always given. Where it is, it says once, few, many or a class for expanded clones.

V gene	J gene	clone size	CDR3 protein
TRBV29-1	TRBJ2-3	-	SANGLAERVGDTRY
TRBV20-1	TRBJ1-6	many	SASGTGVSPLH
TRBV19	TRBJ2-5	few	ASSLDRGTQY
TRBV24-1	TRBJ2-3	many	ATGTGSTDTQY
TRBV7-2	TRBJ1-2	few	ASSPGGGQYYGYT
TRBV12-3/TRBV12-4	TRBJ2-3	few	AGPLITGETGYTDTQY
TRBV4-1	TRBJ2-7	-	ASNLIPGARSYEQY
TRBV20-1	TRBJ2-3	-	SARATASTDTQY
TRBV28	TRBJ1-1	-	AGSPASEVYTEAL
TRBV5-1	TRBJ2-1	many	ASSPASGNIYNEQF
TRBV29-1	TRBJ1-1	many	SVERIGGSHTEAF
TRBV28	TRBJ2-5	many	ASISTGPWGETQY
TRBV12-3/TRBV12-4	TRBJ2-1	many	ASSFVSTGFYEQF
TRBV6-5	TRBJ2-1	few	ASSVTGTTFGSYNEQF
TRBV12-3/TRBV12-4	TRBJ2-3	many	ASSHSLHVSTQY
TRBV19	TRBJ2-2	few	ASTGPGELF
TRBV13	TRBJ2-1	-	ASSPPDRHDKQF
TRBV11-2	TRBJ2-5	-	ASSLALGDPLETQH
TRBV5-6	TRBJ2-5	-	ASSPIKTSGSPQETQY
TRBV29-1	TRBJ1-2	-	SVEDLRRRPNYGYT
TRBV6-2/TRBV6-3	TRBJ1-1	many	ASSYDRGIPEAF
TRBV27	TRBJ2-1	-	ASRAGLAGEETYNEQF
TRBV24-1	TRBJ1-5	many	ATSDLDGPAQH
TRBV4-1	TRBJ1-5	many	ASSQENQPQH
TRBV7-6	TRBJ1-1	many	ASSLASGGRTEAF
TRBV14	TRBJ2-5	few	AGSQSFVWVSGETQY
TRBV7-9	TRBJ2-7	many	ASAAPAKPYEQY
TRBV4-1	TRBJ2-7	many	ASSQVVGGPGEQY
TRBV27	TRBJ2-2	-	ASSFRGINGDTGELF
TRBV7-6	TRBJ2-1	-	ASSPGLRNEQF
TRBV13	TRBJ2-7	-	ASSHLGTGGPRVYEQY
TRBV25-1	TRBJ1-1	many	ASSEWGGSNTEAF
TRBV25-1	TRBJ2-7	many	ASNPGQGYEQY
TRBV4-1	TRBJ2-7	few	ASSQVENTVYEQY
TRBV19	TRBJ2-1	few	ASSIVSRDEQF
TRBV11-2	TRBJ2-1	few	ASSLANEQF
TRBV27	TRBJ2-7	few	ASSSSWGDSSYEQY
TRBV5-4	TRBJ2-5	few	ASSSRGDLETQY
TRBV19	TRBJ2-1	few	ASSLTSGTYSYNEQF
TRBV28	TRBJ2-7	many	ASSLSTGPYEQY
TRBV7-6	TRBJ2-6	many	ASTTGWTSGANVLT
TRBV23-1	TRBJ2-1	many	ASRLDRGPYNEQF